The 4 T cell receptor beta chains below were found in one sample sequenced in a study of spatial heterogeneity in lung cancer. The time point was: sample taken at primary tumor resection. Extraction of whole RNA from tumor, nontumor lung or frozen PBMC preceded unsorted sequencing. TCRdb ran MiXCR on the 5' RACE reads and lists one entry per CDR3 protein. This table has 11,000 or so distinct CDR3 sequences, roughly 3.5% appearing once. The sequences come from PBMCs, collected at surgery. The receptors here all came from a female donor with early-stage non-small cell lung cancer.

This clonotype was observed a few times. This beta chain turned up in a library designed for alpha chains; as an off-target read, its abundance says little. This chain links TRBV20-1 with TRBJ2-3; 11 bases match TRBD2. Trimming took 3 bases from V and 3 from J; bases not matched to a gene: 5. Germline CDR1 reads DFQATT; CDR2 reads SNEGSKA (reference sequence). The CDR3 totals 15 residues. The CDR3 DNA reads TGCAGTGCTAGTCCAGTAGCGGGGGGGACAGATACGCAGTATTTT. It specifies CSASPVAGGTDTQYF.

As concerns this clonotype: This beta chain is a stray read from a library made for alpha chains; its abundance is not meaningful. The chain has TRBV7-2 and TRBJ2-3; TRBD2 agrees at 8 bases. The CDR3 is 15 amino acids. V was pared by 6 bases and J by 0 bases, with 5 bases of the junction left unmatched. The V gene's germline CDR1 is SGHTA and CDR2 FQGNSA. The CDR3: CASRRLASSTDTQYF. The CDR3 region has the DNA TGTGCCAGCAGAAGACTAGCGAGTAGCACAGATACGCAGTATTTT.

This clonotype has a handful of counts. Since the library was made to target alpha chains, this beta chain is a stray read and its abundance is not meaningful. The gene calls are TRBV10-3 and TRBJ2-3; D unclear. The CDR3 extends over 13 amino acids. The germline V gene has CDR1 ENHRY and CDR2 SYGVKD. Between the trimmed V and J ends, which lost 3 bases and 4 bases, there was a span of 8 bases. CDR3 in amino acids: CAISDLTADTQYF. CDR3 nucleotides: TGTGCCATCAGTGATCTAACGGCAGATACGCAGTATTTT.

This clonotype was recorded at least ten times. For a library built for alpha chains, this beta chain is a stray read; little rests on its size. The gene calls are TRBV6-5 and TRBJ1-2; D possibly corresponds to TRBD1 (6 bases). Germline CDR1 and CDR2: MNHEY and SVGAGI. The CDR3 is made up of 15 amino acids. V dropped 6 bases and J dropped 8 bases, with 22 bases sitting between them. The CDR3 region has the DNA TGTGCCAGCAGGACACCCCAGACAGGCAGGGGAGGCTACACCTTC. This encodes CASRTPQTGRGGYTF.